Each of the 30 T cell receptor beta chains below was sequenced from the same sample in a study of a mutant IDH1 vaccine in newly diagnosed glioma. The repertoire was sequenced with immunoSEQ multiplex PCR; TCRdb's copy has only in-frame clones and lacks some. The sample holds about 83,000 clones, roughly 77% seen once. Time point reported: week 47, end of study. Vaccination used 300 ug of mutant IDH1 20-mer peptide per dose, with topical imiquimod. What these receptors recognize is not known. The sample consisted of PBMCs, taken from a glioma patient whose treatment included an IDH1 peptide vaccine. The receptor source for this set is a man between 35 and 55 years old with glioma.

The genes are TRBV2 and TRBJ2-2; 7 nucleotides align to TRBD1. This CDR3 has 15 residues. Germline assignment: CDR1 SNHLY and CDR2 FYNNEI. The junction had 5 bases not matched to a gene; V was cut back by 7 bases and J by 0 bases. The chain's CDR3 is CASTGQAANTGELFF. In DNA, the CDR3 is TGTGCCAGCACTGGACAGGCCGCGAACACCGGGGAGCTGTTTTTT.

This clone was seen a single time. The chain combines TRBV28 with TRBJ1-1, with D perhaps TRBD1 (6 bases). V shed 3 bases and J shed 4 bases, with 12 bases lying between them. CDR3 length: 14 amino acids. The germline CDR1 and CDR2 sequences are MDHEN and SYDVKM. The CDR3 here is CASSFLQGPTEAFF. CDR3 nucleotides: TGTGCCAGCAGTTTCCTCCAGGGGCCCACTGAAGCTTTCTTT.

The chain has TRBV6-4 and TRBJ2-3; 9 bases line up with TRBD1. The V gene end was trimmed by 4 bases and the J gene end by 1 base; junction bases not matched to a gene: 0. The CDR3 extends over 14 amino acids. Germline CDR1 MRHNA, CDR2 SNTAGT. This CDR3 is CASSGTGGTDTQYF. The CDR3 DNA sequence: TGTGCCAGCAGTGGGACAGGGGGCACAGATACGCAGTATTTT.

This clone was counted once. J is TRBJ2-1 and V is TRBV19; no clear D. The V end was cut by 0 bases, the J end by 11 bases, with 8 bases between. This CDR3 has 12 residues. The germline CDR1 and CDR2 sequences are LNHDA and SQIVND (reference sequence). The CDR3, as DNA: TGTGCCAGTAGTATAGAGGGGATCAAGCAGTTCTTC. This sequence encodes CASSIEGIKQFF.

The rearrangement uses TRBV19 and TRBJ1-1; D gene unclear. The V end lost 9 bases, the J end lost 7 bases, and 3 bases lay between the germline ends. Germline-derived CDR1 and CDR2 are LNHDA and SQIVND (reference sequence). CDR3 length: 8 residues. The DNA of the CDR3 is TGTGCCAGGATTGAAGCTTTCTTT. It codes for CARIEAFF. Filled out from reference TRBV19 and TRBJ1-1, the complete variable domain reads DGGITQSPKYLFRKEGQNVTLSCEQNLNHDAMYWYRQDPGQGLRLIYYSQIVNDFQKGDIAEGYSVSREKKESFPLTVTSAQKNPTAFYLCARIEAFFGQGTRLTVV.

Of note for this clone: A read error may account for a junction end that differs from germline. The rearrangement joins TRBV7-7 to TRBJ1-1; D ambiguous. The CDR3 consists of 13 residues. Germline V gene data show CDR1 as SSHAT and CDR2 as FNYEAQ (reference sequence). This chain's CDR3 is CASSPVARVEAFF. The CDR3 DNA reads TGTGCTAGCAGCCCAGTGGCCCGGGTTGAAGCTTTCTTT.

The CDR3 protein is CATSREPPNTEAFF. CDR3 nucleotide sequence: TGTGCCACCAGCAGAGAGCCGCCGAACACTGAAGCTTTCTTT. The V gene is TRBV15, the J gene TRBJ1-1, with D uncertain. Per the germline V gene, CDR1 is LNHNV and CDR2 is YYDKDF (reference sequence). CDR3 length: 14 residues. V lost 0 bases and J lost 1, with 6 bases in between.

The rearrangement links TRBV29-1 to TRBJ1-2; D is undetermined. The V and J ends lost 5 bases and 5 bases respectively, with 9 bases between them. The CDR3 contains 11 residues. Germline CDR1 SQVTM, CDR2 ANQGSEA. The CDR3 loop reads CSVSGMYGYTF. The CDR3 DNA follows: TGCAGCGTTTCTGGGATGTATGGCTACACCTTC.

The V call is TRBV6-1, the J call TRBJ2-3; a weak D match, TRBD1 (6 bases). This CDR3 comprises 12 residues. V lost 7 bases and J 6 bases, leaving 11 bases between the germline ends. Germline lookup yields CDR1 MNHNS and CDR2 SASEGT. CDR3: CASTGVSDTQYF. In DNA form, the CDR3 reads TGTGCCAGCACAGGGGTGTCGGATACGCAGTATTTT.

The chain has TRBV10-2 and TRBJ1-6; TRBD1 matches at 9 bases. This CDR3 contains 19 residues. From germline, CDR1 is WSHSY and CDR2 SAAADI. V was clipped by 4 bases and J by 8 bases; unmatched bases: 18. CDR3 DNA: TGCGCCAGCAGTGGTTTAGCGGACAGGGGCGGTAAGAGGGATTCACCCCTCCACTTT. This encodes CASSGLADRGGKRDSPLHF.

V gene TRBV7-8 combines with J gene TRBJ2-7; 10 bases are shared with TRBD2. In germline, CDR1 is SGHVS, CDR2 FQNEAQ. Trimming took 1 base from V and 2 from J; bases not matched to a gene: 11. The CDR3 runs to 18 residues. This CDR3 reads CASSLDTSASGSAYEQYF. The CDR3 DNA follows: TGTGCCAGCAGCTTAGATACCTCGGCTAGCGGGAGTGCCTACGAGCAGTACTTC. The whole variable domain, filled in from reference TRBV7-8 and TRBJ2-7, reads GAGVSQSPRYKVAKRGQDVALRCDPISGHVSLFWYQQALGQGPEFLTYFQNEAQLDKSGLPSDRFFAERPEGSVSTLKIQRTQQEDSAVYLCASSLDTSASGSAYEQYFGPGTRLTVT.

Only a few counts were recorded for this clone. The chain is built from TRBV18 and TRBJ2-5; TRBD1 matches at 8 bases. Germline CDR1 is KGHSH and CDR2 is LQKENI. The CDR3 contains 15 residues. V dropped 6 bases and J dropped 4; count of bases not matched to a gene: 10. CDR3 coding DNA: TGTGCCAGCTCGCAGACCGGGACAGGATCAGAGACCCAGTACTTC. Its translation: CASSQTGTGSETQYF.

This clone was seen more than once but under ten times. The chain has TRBV2 and TRBJ1-2, with D perhaps TRBD1 (5 bases). The length of the CDR3 is 15 residues. The V end lost 2 bases, the J end lost 5 bases, and 15 bases lay between the germline ends. Per the germline V gene, CDR1 is SNHLY and CDR2 is FYNNEI. The CDR3 DNA follows: TGTGCCAGCAGTGAAAGTGCAGGGCTAGGATATGGCTACACCTTC. This gives the protein CASSESAGLGYGYTF.

V gene TRBV7-3 combines with J gene TRBJ1-1; no definite D call. The germline CDR1 and CDR2 sequences are SGHTA and FQGTGA. CDR3 size: 17 residues. V lost 2 bases and J lost 11, with 27 bases in between. This chain's CDR3 is CASSLGVNPGSKQDAFF. Here the CDR3 DNA reads TGTGCCAGCAGCTTAGGAGTCAACCCCGGGAGTAAACAAGACGCTTTCTTT. Looking up the rest from reference TRBV7-3 and TRBJ1-1 gives the full variable domain: GAGVSQTPSNKVTEKGKYVELRCDPISGHTALYWYRQSLGQGPEFLIYFQGTGAADDSGLPNDRFFAVRPEGSVSTLKIQRTERGDSAVYLCASSLGVNPGSKQDAFFGQGTRLTVV.

The CDR3 nucleotides are TGTGCCAGCTCTGGGAGAGCAACTAATGAAAAACTGTTTTTT. This codes for CASSGRATNEKLFF. The chain couples TRBV5-4 to TRBJ1-4; D is undetermined. Germline V gene sequence: CDR1 SGHNT, CDR2 YYREEE (reference sequence). The CDR3 length is 14 residues. The V gene lost 7 bases and the J gene lost 0 bases, with 10 bases spanning the gap.

This chain connects TRBV6-1 to TRBJ2-2, with 8 positions matching TRBD1. The V segment lost 6 bases and the J segment 1 base; nucleotides outside the gene matches: 1. The CDR3 runs 14 residues. The germline CDR1 and CDR2 sequences are MNHNS and SASEGT. CDR3 in amino acids: CASRGQVNTGELFF. The DNA of the CDR3 is TGTGCCAGCAGGGGACAGGTGAACACCGGGGAGCTGTTTTTT.

This chain connects TRBV19 to TRBJ1-2; unclear D gene. Trimming left V 3 bases short and J 3 bases short, with 11 bases between. This CDR3 region has 14 residues. The germline V gene encodes CDR1 LNHDA and CDR2 SQIVND (reference sequence). The CDR3 DNA reads TGTGCCAGTAGTATCTTCAGGCAGCACTATGGCTACACCTTC. It yields the protein CASSIFRQHYGYTF. The full variable domain, completed using reference TRBV19 and TRBJ1-2, is DGGITQSPKYLFRKEGQNVTLSCEQNLNHDAMYWYRQDPGQGLRLIYYSQIVNDFQKGDIAEGYSVSREKKESFPLTVTSAQKNPTAFYLCASSIFRQHYGYTFGSGTRLTVV.

V is TRBV28 and J is TRBJ1-5; 9 nucleotides match TRBD1. The germline V gene encodes CDR1 MDHEN and CDR2 SYDVKM. The CDR3 extends over 17 amino acids. V gave up 5 bases and J gave up 4 bases; unmatched junction bases: 12. The CDR3 spells CASSPGRQGDLNQPQHF. The CDR3 bases are TGTGCCAGCAGTCCCGGAAGACAGGGGGATCTGAATCAGCCCCAGCATTTT.

The CDR3 DNA is TGCGCCAGCAGCCAAGATCGGGGGAACTATGGCTACACCTTC. It specifies CASSQDRGNYGYTF. The chain joins TRBV4-3 to TRBJ1-2, with D possibly TRBD1 on 5 matching bases. The V gene's germline CDR1 is LGHNA and CDR2 YSLEER. The germline V and J ends were trimmed by 0 bases and 2 bases, with 7 bases remaining between them. The CDR3 is 14 residues long.

The J gene is TRBJ1-4, the V gene TRBV6-6, with 7 bases lining up with TRBD1. The CDR3 spans 12 residues. CDR1 and CDR2 (germline): MNHNY, SVGAGI (reference sequence). The V segment lost 8 bases and the J segment 7 bases; nucleotides outside the gene matches: 4. CDR3 residues: CASQQGFEKLFF. The CDR3 nucleotides are TGTGCCAGCCAACAGGGGTTTGAAAAACTGTTTTTT.

This clone was detected a few times. This rearrangement joins TRBV4-2 to TRBJ1-5, with D possibly being TRBD1 (5 bases). Germline-derived CDR1 and CDR2 are LGHNA and YNFKEQ. The CDR3 loop spans 15 amino acids. Trimming cost V 4 bases and J 2 bases, with 12 bases left between them. The CDR3 DNA reads as TGTGCCAGCAGCCGTGAAGGGGCTGGCAATCAGCCCCAGCATTTT. This codes for CASSREGAGNQPQHF.

The chain couples TRBV5-6 to TRBJ1-1, with D uncertain. Trimming pared 4 bases from V and 1 base from J, leaving 20 bases between. Germline assignment: CDR1 SGHDT and CDR2 YYEEEE. This CDR3 spans 17 amino acids. The CDR3 sequence is CASSPPGGFGPNTEAFF. CDR3 DNA: TGTGCCAGCAGCCCCCCTGGCGGTTTCGGGCCGAACACTGAAGCTTTCTTT.

This clone appeared a single time. The V call is TRBV2, the J call TRBJ2-7, with a tentative D call TRBD1 (5 bases). V was clipped by 6 bases and J by 1 base, with 7 bases between them. CDR1 is SNHLY and CDR2 is FYNNEI in the germline V gene. This CDR3 spans 12 amino acids. CDR3 sequence: CASRAGSYEQYF. Written as DNA, the CDR3 is TGTGCCAGCAGAGCAGGGTCCTACGAGCAGTACTTC.

V usage is TRBV2 and J usage is TRBJ1-2; D call uncertain. The CDR3 totals 15 residues. V was clipped by 7 bases and J by 0 bases, with 15 bases between them. The V gene's germline CDR1 is SNHLY and CDR2 FYNNEI. CDR3 loop: CASILRGSANYGYTF. The CDR3 DNA reads TGTGCCAGCATCCTCAGAGGGTCAGCTAACTATGGCTACACCTTC.

This clone came up once. This chain uses TRBV10-3 with TRBJ2-5; possibly TRBD1 or TRBD2 for D (5 bases each). The V end lost 7 bases, the J end lost 4 bases, and 7 bases lay between the germline ends. The CDR3 runs 11 residues. CDR1 is ENHRY, CDR2 SYGVKD, per germline. DNA for the CDR3: TGTGCCATCAAGAGGGGAGAGACCCAGTACTTC. It is translated as CAIKRGETQYF.

This clone was observed a few times. The chain links TRBV5-6 to TRBJ1-1; D uncertain. Trimming shortened V by 5 bases and J by 1 base, and 6 bases separated the two germline ends. There are 12 residues in the CDR3. CDR1 SGHDT and CDR2 YYEEEE come from the germline V gene. The CDR3 DNA reads as TGTGCCAGCAGTCACCCGAACACTGAAGCTTTCTTT. Amino acids: CASSHPNTEAFF. The variable domain in full, with the rest retrieved from reference TRBV5-6 and TRBJ1-1, is DAGVTQSPTHLIKTRGQQVTLRCSPKSGHDTVSWYQQALGQGPQFIFQYYEEEERQRGNFPDRFSGHQFPNYSSELNVNALLLGDSALYLCASSHPNTEAFFGQGTRLTVV.

The chain combines TRBV4-3 with TRBJ1-1; D is undetermined. Trimming left V 1 base short and J 0 bases short, with 12 bases between. CDR3 size: 16 residues. CDR1 is LGHNA, CDR2 YSLEER, per germline. The CDR3 loop is CASSQVAARMNTEAFF. The DNA for the CDR3 is TGCGCCAGCAGCCAAGTCGCGGCCAGGATGAACACTGAAGCTTTCTTT.

The V call is TRBV27, the J call TRBJ2-7; D might be TRBD2 (6 bases). From germline, CDR1 is MNHEY and CDR2 SMNVEV (reference sequence). The CDR3 loop spans 18 amino acids. The V gene lost 6 bases and the J gene lost 3 bases, with 27 bases spanning the gap. The CDR3 loop reads CASSNRIPRTTPNYEQYF. The DNA of the CDR3 is TGTGCCAGCAGCAATAGAATACCCCGGACTACCCCCAACTACGAGCAGTACTTC.

V and J are TRBV15 and TRBJ2-3; no clear D. Germline V CDR1 and CDR2: LNHNV, YYDKDF (reference sequence). V was shortened by 3 bases and J by 4 bases, with 8 bases between the two germline ends. The CDR3 spans 13 residues. CDR3 nucleotide sequence: TGTGCCACCAGCAGGGCCCCTTCAGATACGCAGTATTTT. Translated, it gives CATSRAPSDTQYF.

The V and J genes are TRBV2 and TRBJ1-3, with D hard to call. Trimming stripped 7 bases from V and 0 bases from J, with 7 bases between. This CDR3 region has 13 residues. CDR1 is SNHLY, CDR2 FYNNEI, per germline. The DNA for the CDR3 is TGTGCCAGCAATCGGGGCTCTGGAAACACCATATATTTT. Translating gives CASNRGSGNTIYF. The full variable domain, in which reference TRBV2 and TRBJ1-3 provide the parts outside the CDR3, is EPEVTQTPSHQVTQMGQEVILRCVPISNHLYFYWYRQILGQKVEFLVSFYNNEISEKSEIFDDQFSVERPDGSNFTLKIRSTKLEDSAMYFCASNRGSGNTIYFGEGSWLTVV.